This TCR beta chain was documented in a study of blood T cell repertoires in COVID-19. Whole-study context: Samples representing acute and convalescent COVID-19 were sourced from the United States, Italy and Spain. T cells, B-cell-depleted T cells, or PBMCs supplied cDNA or gDNA.

The authors' processing: For nucleated cells, counts were estimated from reference gene primer amplification. Sequencing was performed with immunoSEQ multiplex PCR; in TCRdb, only in-frame clones are kept and a portion is missing. V, J and clone size derive from that table, while D and trimming were established from the DNA sequence. The sample records approximately 98,000 clones, just over 85% being singletons. After removal of 3 bases from V and 2 bases from J, the junction contained 7 bases not matched to a gene. The CDR3 loop spans 17 amino acids. Germline V gene lookup returns CDR1 MNHNS and CDR2 SASEGT.

The sequence was obtained from a human donor in a cohort sampled during active COVID-19. The sample taken for sequencing was peripheral blood. This chain uses TRBV6-1 with TRBJ1-5; 10 bases align to TRBD1. CDR3 sequence (DNA): TGTGCCAGCAGTGACCCATGGGACAGGGGTCGCAATCAGCCCCAGCATTTT. It encodes CASSDPWDRGRNQPQHF.